Listed here are 16 T cell receptor beta chains from one sample, sequenced in a study of shared clonotypes between healthy human individuals. Only in-frame clones appear in the TCRdb table, and some are missing; sequencing was by immunoSEQ multiplex PCR. The data hold about 530,000 clones, with 90% to 96% observed a single time. The sequenced sample consisted of naive CD4+ T cells sorted from blood. Subset of the sample: CD45RA+ positively selected. The receptors derive from a woman in her thirties in good health.

The chain joins TRBV6-1 to TRBJ1-2, with 9 positions matching TRBD1. Germline V CDR1 and CDR2: MNHNS, SASEGT. V trimming: 4 bases; J trimming: 8 bases; junction bases outside the gene matches: 8. The CDR3 consists of 14 residues. In nucleotides, the CDR3 is TGTGCCAGCAGTGGCTTTTGGACAGGGGTCGGCTACACCTTC. Residues: CASSGFWTGVGYTF.

The chain recombines TRBV5-1 with TRBJ2-5, with D perhaps TRBD2 (5 bases). The CDR3 sequence is 13 residues long. CDR1 is SGHRS, CDR2 YFSETQ, per germline. V dropped 9 bases and J dropped 3 bases, with 15 bases sitting between them. This chain's CDR3 is CATAGQEEETQYF. CDR3 bases: TGCGCCACCGCCGGGCAGGAGGAAGAGACCCAGTACTTC.

The V gene is TRBV19, the J gene TRBJ1-5; TRBD1 matches at 10 bases. Per the germline V gene, CDR1 is LNHDA and CDR2 is SQIVND (reference sequence). This CDR3 is built from 16 residues. J gave up 6 bases and V 5 bases, and 10 bases lay outside the gene matches. CDR3 nucleotide sequence: TGTGCCAGTAGTGCCAGGGACAGGGGATATTTTCAGCCCCAGCATTTT. Its protein is CASSARDRGYFQPQHF.

The chain uses TRBV6-6 and TRBJ1-2; D is unresolved. The CDR3 length is 13 residues. The V and J ends lost 6 bases and 0 bases respectively, with 8 bases between them. The germline CDR1 and CDR2 sequences are MNHNY and SVGAGI (reference sequence). The CDR3: CASREEANYGYTF. CDR3 in DNA: TGTGCCAGCAGAGAAGAAGCTAACTATGGCTACACCTTC.

This chain joins TRBV28 and TRBJ2-1, with D tentatively TRBD2 (7 bases). CDR1 MDHEN and CDR2 SYDVKM come from the germline V gene. V dropped 4 bases and J dropped 7 bases, with 17 bases sitting between them. This CDR3 is 15 amino acids long. Written as DNA, the CDR3 is TGTGCCAGCAGTTGGGGGGGGCGAGGTGAGAATGAGCAGTTCTTC. It yields the protein CASSWGGRGENEQFF. The full variable domain, in which reference TRBV28 and TRBJ2-1 provide the parts outside the CDR3, is DVKVTQSSRYLVKRTGEKVFLECVQDMDHENMFWYRQDPGLGLRLIYFSYDVKMKEKGDIPEGYSVSREKKERFSLILESASTNQTSMYLCASSWGGRGENEQFFGPGTRLTVL.

This clone was counted once. The rearrangement joins TRBV6-1 to TRBJ2-7; D is unresolved. The CDR3 is 13 amino acids. Germline CDR1 and CDR2: MNHNS and SASEGT. With 7 bases removed from V and 0 bases from J, the gap between germline ends came to 10 bases. The CDR3 nucleotides are TGTGCCAGCAAGGTAGGAAACTCCTACGAGCAGTACTTC. Its protein product is CASKVGNSYEQYF.

This clone was found once. V is TRBV30 and J is TRBJ1-5; D is possibly TRBD1 (6 bases). Germline V gives CDR1 GTSNPN, CDR2 SVGIG (reference sequence). The CDR3 sequence is 12 residues long. Trimming left V 5 bases short and J 5 bases short, with 10 bases between. The CDR3, as DNA: TGTGCCTGGTCACAGGGATATCAGCCCCAGCATTTT. This sequence encodes CAWSQGYQPQHF. The entire variable domain, with the rest obtained from reference TRBV30 and TRBJ1-5, is as follows: SQTIHQWPATLVQPVGSPLSLECTVEGTSNPNLYWYRQAAGRGLQLLFYSVGIGQISSEVPQNLSASRPQDRQFILSSKKLLLSDSGFYLCAWSQGYQPQHFGDGTRLSIL.

The rearrangement joins TRBV30 to TRBJ2-7; D gene ambiguous. Deletions cut 0 bases from V and 3 bases from J, with 6 bases between. There are 12 residues in the CDR3. The germline V gene encodes CDR1 GTSNPN and CDR2 SVGIG (reference sequence). CDR3 sequence: CAWSVQFYEQYF. DNA for the CDR3: TGTGCCTGGAGTGTACAGTTCTACGAGCAGTACTTC.

The chain links TRBV18 to TRBJ1-1; 7 nucleotides match TRBD1. This CDR3 is 14 amino acids long. CDR1 and CDR2 (germline): KGHSH, LQKENI. The ends lost 4 bases at V and 2 bases at J; junction bases unmatched: 4. As DNA, the CDR3 is TGTGCCAGCTCACGGGACAGAAAAAACACTGAAGCTTTCTTT. It codes for CASSRDRKNTEAFF.

The rearrangement joins TRBV7-8 to TRBJ2-1; maybe TRBD2 (5 bases). The germline V gene encodes CDR1 SGHVS and CDR2 FQNEAQ. This CDR3 contains 16 residues. The V end lost 1 base, the J end lost 5 bases, and 15 bases lay between the germline ends. The CDR3 reads CASSLGNGLFNNEQFF. CDR3 nucleotide sequence: TGTGCCAGCAGCTTAGGGAATGGACTTTTTAACAATGAGCAGTTCTTC.

DNA for the CDR3: TGTGCCAGCAGTTACTACCGGGCCTACGAGCAGTACTTC. Protein: CASSYYRAYEQYF. V and J are TRBV6-5 and TRBJ2-7, with D unresolved. The germline V gene has CDR1 MNHEY and CDR2 SVGAGI. V was shortened by 1 base and J by 2 bases, with 6 bases between the two germline ends. This CDR3 comprises 13 residues.

About this clone: Distinct nucleotide sequences in the sample also encode this CDR3. The chain combines TRBV7-2 with TRBJ2-7; D is uncertain. The V end was cut by 5 bases, the J end by 6 bases, with 8 bases between. CDR3 length: 11 amino acids. CDR1 is SGHTA, CDR2 FQGNSA, per germline. The CDR3 nucleotides are TGTGCCAGCAGCCTTACTGGCGAGCAGTACTTC. As protein: CASSLTGEQYF.

The V gene is TRBV7-2, the J gene TRBJ1-1, with a possible D match to TRBD1 (6 bases). Trimming cost V 3 bases and J 10 bases, with 12 bases left between them. CDR1 SGHTA and CDR2 FQGNSA come from the germline V gene. The CDR3 loop spans 12 amino acids. CDR3 loop: CASSFPGRGAFF. The CDR3 DNA follows: TGTGCCAGCAGCTTCCCTGGCAGGGGAGCTTTCTTT.

The count of this clone is one. The chain carries TRBV30 and TRBJ2-2; weak D call: TRBD2 (7 bases). Trimming removed 8 bases from V and 6 bases from J, with 22 bases in between. Germline CDR1 and CDR2: GTSNPN and SVGIG (reference sequence). The CDR3 spans 15 residues. CDR3: CAGPRGATPAGELFF. CDR3 DNA sequence: TGTGCCGGCCCCCGGGGGGCGACCCCGGCCGGGGAGCTGTTTTTT.

The V call is TRBV15, the J call TRBJ2-2; the match to TRBD2 covers 9 bases. Trimming took 4 bases from V and 5 from J; bases not matched to a gene: 8. From germline, CDR1 is LNHNV and CDR2 YYDKDF (reference sequence). The CDR3 has 16 amino acids. For the CDR3, the DNA is TGTGCCACCAGCACGATAAAGGGACTAGCAACCGGGGAGCTGTTTTTT. Amino acids: CATSTIKGLATGELFF.

The rearrangement joins TRBV9 to TRBJ2-3; D is unclear. The V gene's germline CDR1 is SGDLS and CDR2 YYNGEE. This CDR3 contains 13 residues. Trimming took 4 bases from V and 4 from J, leaving 10 bases between them. In DNA, the CDR3 is TGTGCCAGCAGCTTCTGGACGGCAGATACGCAGTATTTT. This gives the protein CASSFWTADTQYF.